This T cell receptor beta chain was retrieved from a study of read filtering for tumor transcriptome and immune sequencing. Study-wide background: The cohort had more than 16 men and some 13 women aged roughly 45 to 90, mean roughly 71 years. IR-seq gave about 4 to 10.27 million TCR reads per sample; RNA-seq gave roughly 80 to 1273. Points from the study as a whole: RNA-seq captured clonotypes less deeply and reliably than IR-seq.

This clonotype was found many times. Its matching antigen is unknown. Bone marrow was sampled from every patient at the time of active disease. V was trimmed by 0 bases and J by 5 bases, leaving 11 bases between them. The CDR3 contains 14 residues. The V gene's germline CDR1 is DFQATT and CDR2 SNEGSKA (reference sequence). From around 0.4 ug of RNA, a library with molecular barcoded alpha/delta and beta/gamma adaptors was made. MiXCR was run by TCRdb on the reads, yielding one entry per CDR3 protein. The data contain fewer than 35,000 distinct CDR3 sequences, about 18% of them singletons. The sequence came from a donor at least 40 years old with multiple myeloma. The sequenced sample was a population of CD138-negative cells sorted from bone marrow. The chain combines TRBV20-1 with TRBJ1-5; no clear D gene. CDR3 in amino acids: CSARDPGGYQPQHF. CDR3 DNA sequence: TGCAGTGCTAGAGATCCAGGAGGCTATCAGCCCCAGCATTTT.